This TCR beta chain was identified during a study of graft-versus-host responses after intestinal transplantation. About the research overall: Transplant recipients had multivisceral, liver-intestinal, or isolated intestinal grafts. Anti-thymocyte globulin induction preceded 2 to 4 years of tacrolimus and steroid maintenance in all recipients.

Study conclusions and caveats: GvH clonotypes were identified within recipient marrow, with a subset emerging first in ileum or blood.

TCRdb's table, derived via immunoSEQ multiplex PCR, lists solely in-frame clones and lacks some. The sample includes around 110,000 clones, approximately 90% seen only once; the top ten take roughly 0.24%. As to this clone: Its antigen is not known.

CDR1 is MNHNY and CDR2 is SVGAGI in the germline V gene (reference sequence). The CDR3 contains 15 residues. V lost 0 bases to trimming and J lost 8 bases, with 13 bases between them. The chain couples TRBV6-6 to TRBJ1-4; D not resolved. The sequencing here drew on unstimulated CD4+ T cells sorted from spleen or lymph node cells, taken before transplant. The TCR originated in a human donor who was the organ donor for an intestinal transplant. As DNA, the CDR3 is TGTGCCAGCAGTTACTCCCCCACCGTTAGGGAAAAACTGTTTTTT. It specifies CASSYSPTVREKLFF.